Below are 8 T cell receptor beta chains sequenced from a single sample in a study of blood T cells in healthy people across ages. For the second PCR, which ran for about 7 to 11 cycles, a sample-barcoded 5' primer and a J-beta primer mix were used. One entry per CDR3 protein results from TCRdb running MiXCR on the 5' RACE reads. Of 1.5 million to 2 million distinct CDR3 sequences in the sample, 35% to 50% were seen once. The sample taken for sequencing was blood. The source is a human donor in good health.

This clonotype is a singleton in its sample. The rearrangement links TRBV10-1 to TRBJ2-3, with no clear D. The CDR3 has 15 residues. Germline-derived CDR1 and CDR2 are WNHNN and SYGVQD (reference sequence). Trimming took off 3 bases at V and 2 bases at J, with 12 bases between the two ends. DNA of the CDR3: TGCGCCAGCAGTGAATACGGAGCTTACACAGATACGCAGTATTTT. Translated, it gives CASSEYGAYTDTQYF.

V is TRBV7-2 and J is TRBJ2-3; D gene unclear. The length of the CDR3 is 17 residues. From germline, CDR1 is SGHTA and CDR2 FQGNSA. The V and J ends lost 1 base and 2 bases respectively, with 16 bases between them. CDR3 loop: CASSLVFGQIFTDTQYF. CDR3 DNA: TGTGCCAGCAGCTTAGTTTTCGGCCAGATATTCACAGATACGCAGTATTTT.

This chain links TRBV29-1 with TRBJ1-1, with 7 bases that match TRBD1. The trim removed 4 bases at V and 6 bases at J, leaving 11 bases unmatched. The CDR3 sequence is 14 residues long. Germline-derived CDR1 and CDR2 are SQVTM and ANQGSEA. Written as DNA, the CDR3 is TGCAGCGTTGCTCCCACAGGGGTAAGACCTGAAGCTTTCTTT. It codes for CSVAPTGVRPEAFF.

The chain employs TRBV10-3 and TRBJ2-1, with 10 positions matching TRBD2. Trimming at V came to 2 bases and at J to 3 bases, leaving 7 bases not matched to a gene. This CDR3 has 17 residues. The germline CDR1 and CDR2 sequences are ENHRY and SYGVKD. The chain's CDR3 is CAISEPPGTSDYNEQFF. The CDR3 coding sequence is TGTGCCATCAGTGAGCCCCCCGGGACTAGCGACTACAATGAGCAGTTCTTC.

This clonotype was seen a few times. The rearrangement joins TRBV11-2 to TRBJ2-1; 10 positions match TRBD2. The CDR3 extends over 16 amino acids. The germline CDR1 and CDR2 sequences are SGHAT and FQNNGV. V lost 6 bases to trimming and J lost 3 bases; unmatched junction nucleotides: 8. The CDR3 is CASSPEPSGSYNEQFF. CDR3 in DNA: TGTGCCAGCAGTCCTGAACCTAGCGGGAGCTACAATGAGCAGTTCTTC.

J is TRBJ2-7 and V is TRBV29-1, with 10 bases fitting TRBD1. The CDR3 has 14 amino acids. V lost 7 bases and J lost 6; bases outside the gene matches: 12. Germline CDR1 reads SQVTM; CDR2 reads ANQGSEA. Written as DNA, the CDR3 is TGCAGCGCCGGCCTCGGGACAGGGGTCGGCGAGCAGTACTTC. Protein: CSAGLGTGVGEQYF.

The rearrangement joins TRBV5-1 to TRBJ1-1; the match to TRBD1 covers 7 bases. The junction had 11 bases not matched to a gene; V was cut back by 2 bases and J by 4 bases. Germline-derived CDR1 and CDR2 are SGHRS and YFSETQ. This CDR3 has 16 amino acids. CDR3 nucleotide sequence: TGCGCCAGCAGCTTCACAGGGGCAATTATAGGCACTGAAGCTTTCTTT. As protein: CASSFTGAIIGTEAFF.

This clonotype was picked up a small number of times. The chain recombines TRBV7-3 with TRBJ2-5, with TRBD2 matching 8 bases. The CDR3 loop spans 15 amino acids. CDR1 SGHTA and CDR2 FQGTGA come from the germline V gene. V lost 2 bases to trimming and J lost 6 bases; unmatched junction nucleotides: 8. For the CDR3, the DNA is TGTGCCAGCAGCTTAGCCGGGACTAGGAAGAAGACCCAGTACTTC. Protein product: CASSLAGTRKKTQYF. Full variable domain (outside the CDR3, taken from reference TRBV7-3 and TRBJ2-5): GAGVSQTPSNKVTEKGKYVELRCDPISGHTALYWYRQSLGQGPEFLIYFQGTGAADDSGLPNDRFFAVRPEGSVSTLKIQRTERGDSAVYLCASSLAGTRKKTQYFGPGTRLLVL.